This T cell receptor (beta chain) comes out of a study of shared clonotypes between healthy human individuals. Trimming left V 4 bases short and J 0 bases short, with 13 bases between. The CDR3 is 16 residues long. Per the germline V gene, CDR1 is LNHDA and CDR2 is SQIVND (reference sequence). Findings and limits, study-wide: The study drew on few donors, limiting represented genetic and exposure-history diversity.

How the authors handled the data: Because ImmunoSEQ provided only junction sequences with no quality scores, the filtering differed. TCRdb's copy holds only in-frame clones and misses some; the assay was immunoSEQ multiplex PCR. V, J and clone size reflect that table, while D and trimming were determined from the DNA. The table shows about 2 million clones, with 90% to 95% occurring only once. Concerning this clone itself: Its antigen is not known.

The source is a young man in good health. The chain couples TRBV19 to TRBJ1-5; D might be TRBD1 (6 bases). Sequenced input: naive CD4+ T cells sorted from blood. Subset here: CD45RA+ positively selected. DNA for the CDR3: TGTGCCAGTAGTACCTTTGGGGGCCCTAGCAATCAGCCCCAGCATTTT. This translates into CASSTFGGPSNQPQHF. Based on the CDR3 plus reference TRBV19 and TRBJ1-5, the full variable domain is DGGITQSPKYLFRKEGQNVTLSCEQNLNHDAMYWYRQDPGQGLRLIYYSQIVNDFQKGDIAEGYSVSREKKESFPLTVTSAQKNPTAFYLCASSTFGGPSNQPQHFGDGTRLSIL.